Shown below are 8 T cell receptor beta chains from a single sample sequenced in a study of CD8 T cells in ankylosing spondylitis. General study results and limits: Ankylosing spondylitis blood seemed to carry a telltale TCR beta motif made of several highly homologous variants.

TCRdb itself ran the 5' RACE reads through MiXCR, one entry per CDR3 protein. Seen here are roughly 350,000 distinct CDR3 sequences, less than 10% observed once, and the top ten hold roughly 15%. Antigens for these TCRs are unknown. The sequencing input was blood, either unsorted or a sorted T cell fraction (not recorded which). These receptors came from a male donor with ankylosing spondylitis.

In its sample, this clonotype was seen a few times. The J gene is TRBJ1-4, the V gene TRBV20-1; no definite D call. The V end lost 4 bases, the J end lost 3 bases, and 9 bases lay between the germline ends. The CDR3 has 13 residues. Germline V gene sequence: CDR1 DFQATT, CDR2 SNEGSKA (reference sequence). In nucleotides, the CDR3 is TGCAGTGCTACCGGACCTTCTAATGAAAAACTGTTTTTT. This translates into CSATGPSNEKLFF.

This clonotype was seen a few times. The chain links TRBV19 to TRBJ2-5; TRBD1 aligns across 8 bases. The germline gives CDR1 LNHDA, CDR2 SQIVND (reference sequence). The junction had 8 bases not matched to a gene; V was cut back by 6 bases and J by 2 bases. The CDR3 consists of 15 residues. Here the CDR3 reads CASSSGQGGQETQYF. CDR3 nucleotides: TGTGCCAGTAGCTCTGGACAGGGCGGTCAAGAGACCCAGTACTTC.

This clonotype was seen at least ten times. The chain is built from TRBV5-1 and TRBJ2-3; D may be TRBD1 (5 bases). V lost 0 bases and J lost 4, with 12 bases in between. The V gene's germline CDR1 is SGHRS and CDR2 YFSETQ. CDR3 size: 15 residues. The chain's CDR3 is CASSLGTLLADTQYF. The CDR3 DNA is TGCGCCAGCAGCTTGGGGACACTTTTGGCAGATACGCAGTATTTT.

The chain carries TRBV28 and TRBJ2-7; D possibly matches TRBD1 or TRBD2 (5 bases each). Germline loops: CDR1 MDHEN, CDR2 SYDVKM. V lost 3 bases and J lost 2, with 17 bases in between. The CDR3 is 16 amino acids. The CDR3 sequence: CASSFVSGRRTYEQYF. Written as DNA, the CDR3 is TGTGCCAGCAGTTTTGTTTCGGGACGTCGGACCTACGAGCAGTACTTC. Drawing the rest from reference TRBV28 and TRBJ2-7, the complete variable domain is DVKVTQSSRYLVKRTGEKVFLECVQDMDHENMFWYRQDPGLGLRLIYFSYDVKMKEKGDIPEGYSVSREKKERFSLILESASTNQTSMYLCASSFVSGRRTYEQYFGPGTRLTVT.

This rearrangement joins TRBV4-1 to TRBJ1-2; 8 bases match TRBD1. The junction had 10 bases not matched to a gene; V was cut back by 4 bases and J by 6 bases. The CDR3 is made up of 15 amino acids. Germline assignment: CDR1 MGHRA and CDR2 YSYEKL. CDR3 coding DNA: TGCGCCAGCAGCCGGCGCGACAGGGGTAGGGATGGCTACACCTTC. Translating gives CASSRRDRGRDGYTF.

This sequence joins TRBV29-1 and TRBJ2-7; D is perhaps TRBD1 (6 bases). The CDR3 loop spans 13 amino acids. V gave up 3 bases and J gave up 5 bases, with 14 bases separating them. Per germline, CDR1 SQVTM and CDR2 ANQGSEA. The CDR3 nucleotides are TGCAGCGTTGATCGGTCAGGGGTGGACGAGCAGTACTTC. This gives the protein CSVDRSGVDEQYF.

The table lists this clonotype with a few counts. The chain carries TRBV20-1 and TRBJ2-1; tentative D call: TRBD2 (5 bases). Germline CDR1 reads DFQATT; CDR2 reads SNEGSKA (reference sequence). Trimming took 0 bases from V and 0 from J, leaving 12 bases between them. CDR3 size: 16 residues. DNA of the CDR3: TGCAGTGCTAGAGATGGGGAGAAAAGCTCCTACAATGAGCAGTTCTTC. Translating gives CSARDGEKSSYNEQFF.

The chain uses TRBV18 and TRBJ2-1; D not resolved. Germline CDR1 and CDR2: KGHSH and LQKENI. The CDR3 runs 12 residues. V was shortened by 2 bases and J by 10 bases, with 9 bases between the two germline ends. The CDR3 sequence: CASSPGSREQFF. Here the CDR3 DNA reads TGTGCCAGCTCACCAGGTTCACGGGAGCAGTTCTTC.